Below, 19 T cell receptor beta chains from the same sample are listed, as sequenced in a study of T cell responses to AZD1222 COVID-19 vaccine. The table came from immunoSEQ multiplex PCR; TCRdb's copy has only in-frame clones and leaves some out. The sample holds approximately 150,000 clones; nearly 90% are singletons and the top ten take approximately 5.6%. This material consisted of peripheral blood, taken 28 days after the second dose of the MenACWY control vaccine. These receptors came from an adult who received the MenACWY meningococcal vaccine as a control.

The chain is built from TRBV7-6 and TRBJ1-2, with 7 bases aligning to TRBD1. Per germline, CDR1 SGHVS and CDR2 FNYEAQ. Unmatched junction bases numbered 8, after V lost 0 bases and J lost 1 base. The CDR3 sequence is 17 residues long. This CDR3 reads CASSLAGGGPFNYGYTF. As DNA, the CDR3 is TGTGCCAGCAGCTTAGCGGGAGGGGGCCCTTTTAACTATGGCTACACCTTC.

Concerning this clone itself: Other DNA variants within this sample encode the same CDR3. The V call is TRBV9, the J call TRBJ1-1; D call uncertain. Germline V gene lookup returns CDR1 SGDLS and CDR2 YYNGEE. V was trimmed by 0 bases and J by 1 base, leaving 7 bases between them. The CDR3 contains 14 residues. The DNA of the CDR3 is TGTGCCAGCAGCGTAGGAGGCGCGAACACTGAAGCTTTCTTT. Its protein product is CASSVGGANTEAFF.

The rearrangement uses TRBV12-5 and TRBJ1-1; D gene ambiguous. Trimming removed 4 bases from V and 11 bases from J, with 14 bases in between. The V gene's germline CDR1 is LGHNT and CDR2 FRNRAP. The CDR3 length is 12 residues. CDR3 residues: CASGSLEFQAFF. The CDR3 nucleotides read TGTGCTAGTGGTTCCCTCGAGTTCCAGGCTTTCTTT. Variable domain in full (rest from reference TRBV12-5 and TRBJ1-1): DARVTQTPRHKVTEMGQEVTMRCQPILGHNTVFWYRQTMMQGLELLAYFRNRAPLDDSGMPKDRFSAEMPDATLATLKIQPSEPRDSAVYFCASGSLEFQAFFGQGTRLTVV.

This sequence joins TRBV28 and TRBJ1-4, with D maybe TRBD1 (5 bases). CDR1 and CDR2 (germline): MDHEN, SYDVKM. V lost 4 bases and J 7 bases, leaving 13 bases between the germline ends. This CDR3 contains 14 residues. CDR3 in amino acids: CASSSRVRFEKLFF. The CDR3 bases are TGTGCCAGCAGTTCCAGGGTTCGTTTTGAAAAACTGTTTTTT.

This sequence joins TRBV19 and TRBJ1-1; D is possibly TRBD1 (5 bases). With 2 bases removed from V and 6 bases from J, the gap between germline ends came to 7 bases. The germline CDR1 and CDR2 sequences are LNHDA and SQIVND (reference sequence). CDR3 length: 12 amino acids. The CDR3 spells CASSIIGAEAFF. The CDR3 DNA reads as TGTGCCAGTAGTATAATAGGGGCTGAAGCTTTCTTT.

The V gene is TRBV19, the J gene TRBJ1-4, with D hard to call. The germline V and J ends were trimmed by 3 bases and 10 bases, with 15 bases remaining between them. The CDR3 runs to 14 residues. Looked up from germline, CDR1 is LNHDA and CDR2 is SQIVND (reference sequence). The CDR3: CASSMTGYAGKLFF. In DNA, the CDR3 is TGTGCCAGTAGTATGACCGGTTATGCCGGAAAACTGTTTTTT. Combining the CDR3 with reference TRBV19 and TRBJ1-4 gives the whole variable domain DGGITQSPKYLFRKEGQNVTLSCEQNLNHDAMYWYRQDPGQGLRLIYYSQIVNDFQKGDIAEGYSVSREKKESFPLTVTSAQKNPTAFYLCASSMTGYAGKLFFGSGTQLSVL.

The chain is built from TRBV12-3 or TRBV12-4 and TRBJ1-2; D is uncertain. With 3 bases removed from V and 8 bases from J, the gap between germline ends came to 10 bases. The length of the CDR3 is 12 residues. CDR3 nucleotide sequence: TGTGCCAGCAGTTTTACCCTTGGGGGCTACACCTTC. Its translation: CASSFTLGGYTF.

The J gene is TRBJ1-6, the V gene TRBV6-5, with 7 bases lining up with TRBD1. The CDR3 loop spans 15 amino acids. The trim removed 4 bases at V and 8 bases at J, leaving 8 bases unmatched. Germline-derived CDR1 and CDR2 are MNHEY and SVGAGI. The CDR3: CASSSTGSSDSPLHF. The DNA of the CDR3 is TGTGCCAGCAGTTCGACAGGGAGTTCTGATTCACCCCTCCACTTT.

The chain couples TRBV29-1 to TRBJ1-1, with TRBD1 as a possible D gene (5 bases). Germline CDR1 SQVTM, CDR2 ANQGSEA. V was trimmed by 7 bases and J by 7 bases, leaving 16 bases between them. This CDR3 contains 12 residues. The CDR3 DNA reads as TGCAGCGGGGACGGGAACATTAATGAAGCTTTCTTT. Protein: CSGDGNINEAFF.

The V gene is TRBV18, the J gene TRBJ1-6, with D maybe TRBD1 (5 bases). The V and J ends lost 2 bases and 6 bases respectively, with 14 bases between them. CDR1 and CDR2 (germline): KGHSH, LQKENI. This CDR3 is 16 amino acids long. CDR3 sequence (DNA): TGTGCCAGCTCACCAAACAGCCTGGGGGGTAATTCACCCCTCCACTTT. It is translated as CASSPNSLGGNSPLHF. Drawing the rest from reference TRBV18 and TRBJ1-6, the complete variable domain is NAGVMQNPRHLVRRRGQEARLRCSPMKGHSHVYWYRQLPEEGLKFMVYLQKENIIDESGMPKERFSAEFPKEGPSILRIQQVVRGDSAAYFCASSPNSLGGNSPLHFGNGTRLTVT.

V and J are TRBV27 and TRBJ2-7, with TRBD1 identical over 8 bases. Per the germline V gene, CDR1 is MNHEY and CDR2 is SMNVEV (reference sequence). The CDR3 is 15 residues long. The J segment lost 2 bases and the V segment lost 3 bases, leaving 6 bases of the junction unmatched. CDR3 region: CASSFQDRVPYEQYF. CDR3 sequence (DNA): TGTGCCAGCAGTTTCCAGGACAGGGTACCCTACGAGCAGTACTTC.

This chain joins TRBV10-1 and TRBJ2-1, with 10 bases that match TRBD1. Losses at the gene ends were 11 bases for V and 3 bases for J; bases not matched to a gene: 4. The CDR3 runs to 13 residues. Germline V gives CDR1 WNHNN, CDR2 SYGVQD (reference sequence). For the CDR3, the DNA is TGCGCCGGCCGGGACAGGGGCTACAATGAGCAGTTCTTC. Amino acid sequence: CAGRDRGYNEQFF.

V is TRBV24-1 and J is TRBJ2-7, with TRBD1 matching 9 bases. The CDR3 covers 15 residues. The trim removed 3 bases at V and 4 bases at J, leaving 6 bases unmatched. CDR1 is KGHDR, CDR2 SFDVKD, per germline. DNA for the CDR3: TGTGCCACCAGTGATCCCGGTGGGACAGGGTACGAGCAGTACTTC. This encodes CATSDPGGTGYEQYF.

This chain joins TRBV3-1 (or the pseudogene TRBV3-2) and TRBJ2-7, with 7 positions matching TRBD1. V trimming: 5 bases; J trimming: 5 bases; junction bases outside the gene matches: 15. This CDR3 spans 16 amino acids. Germline CDR1 reads LGHDT; CDR2 reads YNNKEL (reference sequence). The chain's CDR3 is CASSVRTGTAQDEQYF. The CDR3 DNA sequence: TGTGCCAGCAGCGTCCGGACCGGGACAGCTCAAGACGAGCAGTACTTC.

The chain joins TRBV3-1 (or the pseudogene TRBV3-2) to TRBJ1-6; D not certain. The germline V gene has CDR1 LGHDT and CDR2 YNNKEL (reference sequence). Between the trimmed V and J ends, which lost 3 bases and 8 bases, there was a span of 11 bases. CDR3 size: 14 residues. Here the CDR3 DNA reads TGTGCCAGCAGCCATCGGGCCGCGGATTCACCCCTCCACTTT. Translated: CASSHRAADSPLHF.

Of note for this clone: The junction shows a germline mismatch at one end, possibly a read error. The chain employs TRBV6-1 and TRBJ2-7; D gene uncertain. Germline V gives CDR1 MNHNS, CDR2 SASEGT. The CDR3 has 12 residues. The CDR3 sequence: CASSEYGRSWHF. DNA of the CDR3: TGTGCCAGCAGTGAATACGGACGCAGCTGGCACTTC.

This clone came up a few times. This chain uses TRBV25-1 with TRBJ2-5; TRBD2 matches at 11 bases. V was pared by 6 bases and J by 5 bases, with 2 bases of the junction left unmatched. Germline CDR1 and CDR2: MGHDK and SYGVNS. The CDR3 consists of 13 residues. CDR3 loop: CASRTSGAETQYF. The CDR3 coding sequence is TGTGCCAGCAGGACTAGCGGGGCCGAGACCCAGTACTTC.

The J gene is TRBJ1-2, the V gene TRBV7-9, with a possible D match to TRBD1 (6 bases). V shed 5 bases and J shed 8 bases, with 15 bases lying between them. This CDR3 contains 13 residues. The germline gives CDR1 SEHNR, CDR2 FQNEAQ (reference sequence). CDR3 nucleotides: TGTGCCAGCAGCAGGGACACAGCGGGCGGCTACACCTTC. Residues: CASSRDTAGGYTF.

The chain's CDR3 is CASSLGYITPDSGNTIYF. CDR3 bases: TGTGCCAGCAGCTTAGGGTACATTACCCCCGACTCTGGAAACACCATATATTTT. V gene TRBV11-3 combines with J gene TRBJ1-3; D not certain. Germline CDR1 is SGHNT and CDR2 is YENEEA. Trimming left V 1 base short and J 0 bases short, with 16 bases between. There are 18 residues in the CDR3.